This T cell receptor beta chain derives from a study of blood T cell repertoires in COVID-19. Study information: Samples came from the United States, Italy and Spain, spanning acute and convalescent COVID-19. PBMCs, B-cell-depleted T cells, or T cells were the source of the cDNA or gDNA that made up the material.

V lost 3 bases, J lost 2 bases, and 3 bases stayed unmatched. The CDR3 is 15 residues long. From germline, CDR1 is SGDLS and CDR2 YYNGEE. Original data processing: For nucleated cells, counts were estimated from reference gene primer amplification. Repertoires were generated with immunoSEQ multiplex PCR, while TCRdb's copy carries only in-frame clones and drops some. V and J calls and clone size are those listed in that table; D and trimming were worked out from the DNA. Counted here are about 180,000 clones, roughly 90% occurring once; the ten biggest clones make up approximately 0.48%. The sample consisted of peripheral blood. This chain links TRBV9 with TRBJ2-3, with TRBD2 matching 10 bases. The origin of this receptor is a man in his fifties or sixties with acute or convalescent COVID-19. The CDR3 sequence: CASSGSGGNTDTQYF. As DNA, the CDR3 is TGTGCCAGCAGCGGTAGCGGGGGGAACACAGATACGCAGTATTTT.